This T cell receptor (beta chain) originates from a study of T cell repertoires in cytomegalovirus infection. Germline V CDR1 and CDR2: ENHRY, SYGVKD. This CDR3 has 12 residues. On this clonotype: This may stem from a read error, because a much larger clone lies one nucleotide away.

TCRdb used MiXCR to reprocess the reads, holding one entry per CDR3 protein. The data hold approximately 500,000 distinct CDR3 sequences, with 16% observed a single time. The chain employs TRBV10-3 and TRBJ1-2, with D possibly being TRBD1 (5 bases). This clonotype originated in a human donor in good health (CMV status not recorded). Some clones in this sample may be carry-over from other donors' samples. The sequenced sample consisted of CD8+ T cells from PBMCs. CDR3 coding DNA: TGTGCCTCGATGGGGGGGTCGGATGGCTGCACCTTC. Its protein product is CASMGGSDGCTF.